This entry lists 15 T cell receptor beta chains sequenced from one sample in a study of beta chain features in type 1 diabetes. The isolated RNA, all of it, was reverse transcribed, so expressed TCRB transcripts were what got sequenced. TCRdb's copy holds only in-frame clones and misses some; the assay was immunoSEQ multiplex PCR. The repertoire holds just over 600,000 clones, with about a sixth as singletons. Input material: naive CD4+ T cells from blood. These TCRs come from a young man in good health.

This clone has more than one count but fewer than ten. This rearrangement joins TRBV29-1 to TRBJ1-2, with D perhaps TRBD1 (5 bases). Germline V gene data show CDR1 as SQVTM and CDR2 as ANQGSEA. This CDR3 is built from 11 residues. With 7 bases removed from V and 1 base from J, the gap between germline ends came to 7 bases. The CDR3 region is CSGQINYGYTF. The CDR3 DNA follows: TGCAGCGGACAGATTAACTATGGCTACACCTTC.

This clone came up a few times. The chain joins TRBV15 to TRBJ2-2, with TRBD1 as a possible D gene (5 bases). The germline CDR1 and CDR2 sequences are LNHNV and YYDKDF (reference sequence). Trimming took 0 bases from V and 6 from J, leaving 8 bases between them. This CDR3 has 14 amino acids. CDR3: CATSREGDPGELFF. The DNA for the CDR3 is TGTGCCACCAGCAGAGAAGGGGATCCCGGGGAGCTGTTTTTT. Supplemented by reference TRBV15 and TRBJ2-2, the full variable domain reads DAMVIQNPRYQVTQFGKPVTLSCSQTLNHNVMYWYQQKSSQAPKLLFHYYDKDFNNEADTPDNFQSRRPNTSFCFLDIRSPGLGDTAMYLCATSREGDPGELFFGEGSRLTVL.

This clone has just a few counts. J is TRBJ2-3 and V is TRBV9, with 8 bases matching TRBD1. The junction had 3 bases not matched to a gene; V was cut back by 0 bases and J by 0 bases. CDR1 and CDR2 (germline): SGDLS, YYNGEE. This CDR3 has 16 residues. The CDR3 coding sequence is TGTGCCAGCAGCGTAGGACAGGGGATGAGCACAGATACGCAGTATTTT. Translated, it gives CASSVGQGMSTDTQYF.

In its sample, this clone was seen a few times. Sequence at one end of the junction differs from germline and may be a read error. The CDR3 DNA reads TGTGCCAGCAGTAAAAGCGGGAGCTACCATGAGCAGTTCTTC. Its translation is CASSKSGSYHEQFF. The chain uses TRBV25-1 and TRBJ2-1, with 8 nucleotides matching TRBD2. From germline, CDR1 is MGHDK and CDR2 SYGVNS. The CDR3 has 14 amino acids.

The chain is built from TRBV10-3 and TRBJ1-1; D might be TRBD1 (5 bases). Trimming stripped 7 bases from V and 4 bases from J, with 13 bases between. CDR1 is ENHRY, CDR2 SYGVKD, per germline. The CDR3 extends over 13 amino acids. The CDR3 DNA is TGTGCCATCAAACTAGGGGTGAGCACTGAAGCTTTCTTT. Residues: CAIKLGVSTEAFF.

The chain is built from TRBV4-3 and TRBJ2-6, with unresolved D. Per germline, CDR1 LGHNA and CDR2 YSLEER. The CDR3 contains 16 residues. V lost 0 bases to trimming and J lost 0 bases, with 6 bases between them. CDR3 nucleotides: TGCGCCAGCAGCCAAGAGAAACACTCTGGGGCCAACGTCCTGACTTTC. It translates to CASSQEKHSGANVLTF.

This chain connects TRBV25-1 to TRBJ1-4; D is possibly TRBD1 (6 bases). CDR1 and CDR2 (germline): MGHDK, SYGVNS. This CDR3 spans 14 amino acids. The V end was cut by 8 bases, the J end by 8 bases, with 18 bases between. The CDR3 DNA reads TGTGCCAGCCTGGGGGCGGTGAAGGGGGAAAAACTGTTTTTT. It yields the protein CASLGAVKGEKLFF. The complete variable domain, with remaining parts taken from reference TRBV25-1 and TRBJ1-4, reads EADIYQTPRYLVIGTGKKITLECSQTMGHDKMYWYQQDPGMELHLIHYSYGVNSTEKGDLSSESTVSRIRTEHFPLTLESARPSHTSQYLCASLGAVKGEKLFFGSGTQLSVL.

The chain couples TRBV7-2 to TRBJ1-1; weak D call: TRBD1 (6 bases). In germline, CDR1 is SGHTA, CDR2 FQGNSA. With 3 bases removed from V and 1 base from J, the gap between germline ends came to 9 bases. The CDR3 is 14 amino acids. The CDR3 region has the DNA TGTGCCAGCAGCTTGGACAGAACGAACACTGAAGCTTTCTTT. This codes for CASSLDRTNTEAFF.

This chain joins TRBV18 and TRBJ2-5; no firm D call. Trimming took 2 bases from V and 6 from J, leaving 10 bases between them. The CDR3 spans 13 residues. Per germline, CDR1 KGHSH and CDR2 LQKENI. In DNA, the CDR3 is TGTGCCAGCTCACCAGGGAATTGGAAGACCCAGTACTTC. Protein sequence: CASSPGNWKTQYF.

This clone was observed a few times. The sample carries other DNA sequences with the same CDR3. This chain connects TRBV29-1 to TRBJ1-2; D not resolved. This CDR3 has 13 amino acids. Trimming pared 4 bases from V and 2 bases from J, leaving 11 bases between. Germline V gives CDR1 SQVTM, CDR2 ANQGSEA. This chain's CDR3 is CSVAGRLNYGYTF. CDR3 in DNA: TGCAGCGTTGCGGGCAGGCTGAACTATGGCTACACCTTC.

This sequence joins TRBV19 and TRBJ2-1, with 13 bases identical to TRBD2. V lost 3 bases, J lost 6 bases, and 8 bases stayed unmatched. Germline V gene sequence: CDR1 LNHDA, CDR2 SQIVND (reference sequence). The CDR3 is 17 amino acids. The CDR3 sequence is CASSMFQGLAGPNEQFF. Here the CDR3 DNA reads TGTGCCAGTAGTATGTTCCAGGGACTAGCGGGACCCAATGAGCAGTTCTTC. Full variable domain (rest looked up from reference TRBV19 and TRBJ2-1): DGGITQSPKYLFRKEGQNVTLSCEQNLNHDAMYWYRQDPGQGLRLIYYSQIVNDFQKGDIAEGYSVSREKKESFPLTVTSAQKNPTAFYLCASSMFQGLAGPNEQFFGPGTRLTVL.

The chain employs TRBV6-5 and TRBJ2-5; no clear D. CDR3 length equals 12 residues. V shed 6 bases and J shed 4 bases, with 9 bases lying between them. Germline CDR1 reads MNHEY; CDR2 reads SVGAGI. Here the CDR3 reads CASRWVRETQYF. CDR3 bases: TGTGCCAGCAGATGGGTGCGAGAGACCCAGTACTTC.

V and J are TRBV29-1 and TRBJ1-2; possibly TRBD1 for D (5 bases). CDR1 and CDR2 from the germline V gene are SQVTM and ANQGSEA. Deletions cut 4 bases from V and 3 bases from J, with 15 bases between. The CDR3 has 14 amino acids. CDR3 nucleotides: TGCAGCGTTGTTCCCAGGGTGGCTGACTATGGCTACACCTTC. Its translation is CSVVPRVADYGYTF.

The chain employs TRBV10-3 and TRBJ2-1, with 7 nucleotides matching TRBD1. The V segment lost 6 bases and the J segment 9 bases; nucleotides outside the gene matches: 2. Germline V gives CDR1 ENHRY, CDR2 SYGVKD. This CDR3 has 11 amino acids. The CDR3 reads CAIRGTVEQFF. For the CDR3, the DNA is TGTGCCATCAGGGGGACAGTTGAGCAGTTCTTC.

The table lists this clone with a few counts. The sample has other DNA sequences that encode this CDR3 too. The V gene is TRBV5-1, the J gene TRBJ2-5, with a weak D call TRBD1 (5 bases). The V gene's germline CDR1 is SGHRS and CDR2 YFSETQ. The CDR3 consists of 13 residues. Trimming cost V 0 bases and J 5 bases, with 8 bases left between them. In nucleotides, the CDR3 is TGCGCCAGCAGCTTGGAAGGGGCGGAGACCCAGTACTTC. This gives the protein CASSLEGAETQYF.